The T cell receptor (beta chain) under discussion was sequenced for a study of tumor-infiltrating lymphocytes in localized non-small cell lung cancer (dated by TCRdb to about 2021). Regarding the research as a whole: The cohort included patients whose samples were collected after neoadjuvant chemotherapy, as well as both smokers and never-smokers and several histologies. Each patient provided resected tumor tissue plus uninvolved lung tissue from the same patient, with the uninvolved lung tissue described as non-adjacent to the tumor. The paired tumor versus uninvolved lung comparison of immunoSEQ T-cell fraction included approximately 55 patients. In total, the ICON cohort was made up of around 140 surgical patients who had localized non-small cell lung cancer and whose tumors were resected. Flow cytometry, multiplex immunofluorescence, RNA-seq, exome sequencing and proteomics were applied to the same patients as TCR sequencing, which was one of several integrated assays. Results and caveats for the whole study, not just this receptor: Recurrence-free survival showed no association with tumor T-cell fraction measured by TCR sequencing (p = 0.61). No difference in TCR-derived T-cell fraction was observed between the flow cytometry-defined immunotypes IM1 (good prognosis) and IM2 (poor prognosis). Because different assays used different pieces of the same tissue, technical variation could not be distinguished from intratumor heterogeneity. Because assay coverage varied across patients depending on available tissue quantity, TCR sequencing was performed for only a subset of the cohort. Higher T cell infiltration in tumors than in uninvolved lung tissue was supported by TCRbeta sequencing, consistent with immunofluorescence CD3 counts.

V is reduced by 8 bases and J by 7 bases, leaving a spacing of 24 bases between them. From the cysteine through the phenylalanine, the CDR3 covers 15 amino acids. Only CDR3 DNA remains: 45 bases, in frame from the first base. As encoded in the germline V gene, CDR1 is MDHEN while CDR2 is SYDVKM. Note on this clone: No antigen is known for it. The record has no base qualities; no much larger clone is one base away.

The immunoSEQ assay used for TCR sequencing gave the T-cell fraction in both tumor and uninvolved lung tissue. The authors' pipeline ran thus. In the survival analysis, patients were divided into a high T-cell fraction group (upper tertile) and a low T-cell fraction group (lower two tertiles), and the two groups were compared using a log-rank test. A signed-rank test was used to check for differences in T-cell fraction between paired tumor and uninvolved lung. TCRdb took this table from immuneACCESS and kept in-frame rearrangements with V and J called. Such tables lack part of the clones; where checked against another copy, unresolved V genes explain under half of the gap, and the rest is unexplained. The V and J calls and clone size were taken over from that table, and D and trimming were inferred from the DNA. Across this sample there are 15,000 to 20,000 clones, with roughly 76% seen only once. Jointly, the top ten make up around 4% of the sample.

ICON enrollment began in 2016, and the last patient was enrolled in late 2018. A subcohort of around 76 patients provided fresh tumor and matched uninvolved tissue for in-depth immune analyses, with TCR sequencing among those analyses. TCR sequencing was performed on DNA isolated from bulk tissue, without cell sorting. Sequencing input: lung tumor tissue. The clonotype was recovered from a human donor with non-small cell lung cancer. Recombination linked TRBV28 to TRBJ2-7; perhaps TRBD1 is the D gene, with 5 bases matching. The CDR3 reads CASDRKGSRVSEQYF. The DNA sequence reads TGTGCCAGCGATAGGAAGGGTAGCAGGGTGAGTGAGCAGTACTTC.